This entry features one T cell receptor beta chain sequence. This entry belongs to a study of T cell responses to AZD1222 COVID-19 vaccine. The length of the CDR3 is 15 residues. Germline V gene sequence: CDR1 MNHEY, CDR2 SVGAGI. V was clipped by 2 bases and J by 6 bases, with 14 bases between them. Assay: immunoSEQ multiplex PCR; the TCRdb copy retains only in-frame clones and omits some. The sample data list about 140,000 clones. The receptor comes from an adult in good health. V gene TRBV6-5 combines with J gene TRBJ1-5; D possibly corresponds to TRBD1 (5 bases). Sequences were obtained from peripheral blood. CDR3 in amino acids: CASSYSGGPSQPQHF. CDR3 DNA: TGTGCCAGCAGTTACAGCGGGGGACCCAGTCAGCCCCAGCATTTT.